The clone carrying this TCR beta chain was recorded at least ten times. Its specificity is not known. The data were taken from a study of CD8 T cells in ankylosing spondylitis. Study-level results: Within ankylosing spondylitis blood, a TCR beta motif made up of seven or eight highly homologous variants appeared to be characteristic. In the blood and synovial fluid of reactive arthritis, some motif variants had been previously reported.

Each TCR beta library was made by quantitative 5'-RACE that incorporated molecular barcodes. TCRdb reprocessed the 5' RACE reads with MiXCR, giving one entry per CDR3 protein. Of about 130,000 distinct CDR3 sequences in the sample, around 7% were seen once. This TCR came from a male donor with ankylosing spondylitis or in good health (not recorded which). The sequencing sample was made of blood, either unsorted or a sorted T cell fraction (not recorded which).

The CDR3 loop reads CSARIPAGRGREQFF. DNA for the CDR3: TGCAGTGCTAGAATCCCTGCAGGCCGTGGGCGTGAGCAGTTCTTC. V gene TRBV20-1 combines with J gene TRBJ2-1; D gene ambiguous. The CDR3 sequence is 15 residues long. Germline CDR1 DFQATT, CDR2 SNEGSKA (reference sequence). V dropped 2 bases and J dropped 9 bases, with 20 bases sitting between them.